The entry below gives a single T cell receptor beta chain sequence along with its context. What it binds is unknown. This record comes from a study of T cell responses to AZD1222 COVID-19 vaccine. Findings and caveats of the study: Clonal diversity was possibly underestimated; the donors were predominantly white British and more often female. Dominant CD4 TCR responses targeted spike regions 160-218 and 743-854.

The assay was immunoSEQ multiplex PCR, and TCRdb's table has in-frame clones only and misses some. The sample consists of 50,000 to 55,000 clones, around 85% of them appearing once. Germline assignment: CDR1 MGHRA and CDR2 YSYEKL. Trimming cost V 0 bases and J 0 bases; bases outside gene matches: 0. CDR3 size: 16 residues. This rearrangement joins TRBV4-1 to TRBJ2-3, with 10 bases aligning to TRBD2. The specimen was peripheral blood, collected on day 0 of AZD1222 vaccination. This TCR was recovered from an adult in good health. The CDR3: CASSQELAGSTDTQYF. The CDR3 nucleotides read TGCGCCAGCAGCCAAGAACTAGCGGGGAGCACAGATACGCAGTATTTT.